The 9 T cell receptor beta chains given below trace back to one sample, sequenced in a study of radiotherapy plus CTLA-4 blockade in lung cancer. Assay: immunoSEQ multiplex PCR; the TCRdb copy retains only in-frame clones and omits some. The table lists about 49,000 clones, approximately 76% of them singletons. The source was peripheral blood, collected from a patient treated with radiotherapy plus ipilimumab. Receptors originate from a human donor with non-small cell lung cancer who had stable disease on radiotherapy plus ipilimumab.

The chain links TRBV5-6 to TRBJ2-1; D ambiguous. Between the trimmed V and J ends, which lost 1 base and 0 bases, there was a span of 8 bases. The CDR3 is 15 residues long. Per germline, CDR1 SGHDT and CDR2 YYEEEE. In DNA form, the CDR3 reads TGTGCCAGCAGCTTGAGCATAAGCTCCTACAATGAGCAGTTCTTC. As protein: CASSLSISSYNEQFF.

In its sample, this clone was seen a few times. V gene TRBV2 combines with J gene TRBJ2-1; TRBD2 matches 10 bases. V lost 6 bases, J lost 8 bases, and 7 bases stayed unmatched. This CDR3 is built from 14 residues. Germline V gene sequence: CDR1 SNHLY, CDR2 FYNNEI. CDR3 in amino acids: CASRPGLAVDEQFF. CDR3 nucleotides: TGTGCCAGCAGACCAGGACTAGCGGTGGATGAGCAGTTCTTC.

The J gene is TRBJ1-4, the V gene TRBV28, with a tentative D call TRBD1 (5 bases). Trimming cost V 2 bases and J 7 bases, with 14 bases left between them. The CDR3 has 15 amino acids. Germline values: CDR1 MDHEN, CDR2 SYDVKM. CDR3 residues: CASSLTSGSGEKLFF. The CDR3 coding sequence is TGTGCCAGCAGTTTAACCTCAGGGAGTGGTGAAAAACTGTTTTTT.

The rearrangement uses TRBV27 and TRBJ2-7, with 8 bases matching TRBD1. Germline V gives CDR1 MNHEY, CDR2 SMNVEV (reference sequence). J gave up 0 bases and V 5 bases, and 6 bases lay outside the gene matches. The CDR3 runs to 15 residues. CDR3 protein: CASSPRGRPSYEQYF. The CDR3 coding sequence is TGTGCCAGCAGTCCCAGGGGGCGCCCCTCCTACGAGCAGTACTTC.

This clone came up once. The genes are TRBV5-1 and TRBJ1-2, with D tentatively TRBD1 (6 bases). The CDR3 runs to 17 residues. Per the germline V gene, CDR1 is SGHRS and CDR2 is YFSETQ. V was clipped by 6 bases and J by 0 bases, with 21 bases between them. CDR3 sequence (DNA): TGCGCCAGCACCATGGGAGGGGGACCGAGGACTAACTATGGCTACACCTTC. Translation gives CASTMGGGPRTNYGYTF.

The V gene is TRBV6-6, the J gene TRBJ1-2; 7 bases map to TRBD1. The V and J ends lost 6 bases and 8 bases, in that order; junction bases with no gene match: 9. The length of the CDR3 is 13 residues. CDR1 and CDR2 from the germline V gene are MNHNY and SVGAGI (reference sequence). CDR3 sequence: CASSRDRVDGYTF. As DNA, the CDR3 is TGTGCCAGCAGCCGAGACAGGGTAGACGGCTACACCTTC.

The genes are TRBV7-9 and TRBJ2-7, with 9 positions matching TRBD1. CDR3 length: 14 amino acids. V was clipped by 1 base and J by 5 bases; unmatched bases: 3. Per germline, CDR1 SEHNR and CDR2 FQNEAQ (reference sequence). CDR3 in amino acids: CASSLGTGVDEQYV. The CDR3 coding sequence is TGTGCCAGCAGCTTAGGGACAGGGGTGGACGAGCAGTACGTC.

The chain employs TRBV27 and TRBJ1-6; D unresolved. Between the trimmed V and J ends, which lost 7 bases and 2 bases, there was a span of 18 bases. The CDR3 is made up of 17 amino acids. CDR1 is MNHEY, CDR2 SMNVEV, per germline (reference sequence). The CDR3 nucleotides read TGTGCCAGCACATTCCTGGAGGGAAGCGCCTATAATTCACCCCTCCACTTT. It encodes CASTFLEGSAYNSPLHF.

This clone is medium-sized within its sample. This sequence joins TRBV5-1 and TRBJ2-2; weak D call: TRBD1 (6 bases). The V gene lost 0 bases and the J gene lost 0 bases, with 6 bases spanning the gap. CDR3 length: 15 residues. From germline, CDR1 is SGHRS and CDR2 YFSETQ. The CDR3 region is CASSLDRANTGELFF. The CDR3 region has the DNA TGCGCCAGCAGCTTGGACAGGGCGAACACCGGGGAGCTGTTTTTT.